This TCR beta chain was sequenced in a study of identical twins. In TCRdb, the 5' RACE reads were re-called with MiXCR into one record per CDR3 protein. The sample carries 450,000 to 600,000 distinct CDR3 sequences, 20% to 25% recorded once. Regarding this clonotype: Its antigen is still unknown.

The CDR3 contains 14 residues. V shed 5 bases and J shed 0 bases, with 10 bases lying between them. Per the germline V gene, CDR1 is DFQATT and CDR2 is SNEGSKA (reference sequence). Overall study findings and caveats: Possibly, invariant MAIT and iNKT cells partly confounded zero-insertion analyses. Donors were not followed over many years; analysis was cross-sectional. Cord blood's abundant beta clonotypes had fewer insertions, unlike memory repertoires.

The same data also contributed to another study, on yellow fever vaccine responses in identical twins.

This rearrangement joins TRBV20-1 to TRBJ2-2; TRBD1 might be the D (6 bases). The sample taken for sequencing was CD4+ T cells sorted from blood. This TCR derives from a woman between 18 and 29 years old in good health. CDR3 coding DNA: TGCAGTGCTCAGGGGACGGCGAACACCGGGGAGCTGTTTTTT. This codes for CSAQGTANTGELFF.